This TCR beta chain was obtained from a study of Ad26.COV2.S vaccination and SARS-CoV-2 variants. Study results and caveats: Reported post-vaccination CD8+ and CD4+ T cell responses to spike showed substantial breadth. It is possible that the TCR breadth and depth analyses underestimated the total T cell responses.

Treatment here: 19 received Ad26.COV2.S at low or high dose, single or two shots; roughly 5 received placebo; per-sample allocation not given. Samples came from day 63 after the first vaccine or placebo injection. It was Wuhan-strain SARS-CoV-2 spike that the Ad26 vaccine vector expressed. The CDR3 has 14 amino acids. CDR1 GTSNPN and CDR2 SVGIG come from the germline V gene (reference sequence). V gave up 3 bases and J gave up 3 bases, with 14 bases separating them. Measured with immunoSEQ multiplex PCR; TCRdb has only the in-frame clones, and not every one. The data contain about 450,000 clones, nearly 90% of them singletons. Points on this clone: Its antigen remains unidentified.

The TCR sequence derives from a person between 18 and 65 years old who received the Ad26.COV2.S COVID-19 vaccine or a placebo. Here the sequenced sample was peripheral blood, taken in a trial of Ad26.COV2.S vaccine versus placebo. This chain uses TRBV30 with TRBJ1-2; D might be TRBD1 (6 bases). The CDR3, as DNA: TGTGCCTGGAGGCAACAGGGAGGCTACTATGGCTACACCTTC. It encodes CAWRQQGGYYGYTF. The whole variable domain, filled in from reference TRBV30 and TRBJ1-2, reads SQTIHQWPATLVQPVGSPLSLECTVEGTSNPNLYWYRQAAGRGLQLLFYSVGIGQISSEVPQNLSASRPQDRQFILSSKKLLLSDSGFYLCAWRQQGGYYGYTFGSGTRLTVV.